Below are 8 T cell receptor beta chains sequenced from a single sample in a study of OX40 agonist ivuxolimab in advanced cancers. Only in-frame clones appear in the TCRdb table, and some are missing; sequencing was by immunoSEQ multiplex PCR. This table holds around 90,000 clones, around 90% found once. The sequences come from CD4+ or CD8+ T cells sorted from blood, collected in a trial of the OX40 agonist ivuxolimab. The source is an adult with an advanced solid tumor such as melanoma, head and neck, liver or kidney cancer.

The CDR3 is CASSVPGFDEQYF. Here the CDR3 DNA reads TGTGCCAGCAGCGTACCGGGGTTTGACGAGCAGTACTTC. J is TRBJ2-7 and V is TRBV5-4; TRBD2 might be the D (5 bases). The ends were cut back, 4 bases at V and 5 bases at J, with 13 bases in the middle. Germline V gives CDR1 SGHNT, CDR2 YYREEE (reference sequence). The CDR3 sequence is 13 residues long.

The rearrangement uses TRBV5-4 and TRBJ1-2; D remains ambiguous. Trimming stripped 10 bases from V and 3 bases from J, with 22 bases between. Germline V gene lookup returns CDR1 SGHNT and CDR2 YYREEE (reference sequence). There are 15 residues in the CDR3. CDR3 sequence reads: CAPTLPLGDHYGYTF. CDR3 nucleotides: TGTGCCCCCACCCTCCCCCTCGGGGATCACTATGGCTACACCTTC.

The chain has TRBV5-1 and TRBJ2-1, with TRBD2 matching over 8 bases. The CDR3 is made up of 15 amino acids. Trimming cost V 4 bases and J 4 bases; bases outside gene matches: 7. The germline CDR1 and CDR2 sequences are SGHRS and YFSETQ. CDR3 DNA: TGCGCCAGCAGCGCCGGGGGGGACTATTACAATGAGCAGTTCTTC. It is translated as CASSAGGDYYNEQFF.

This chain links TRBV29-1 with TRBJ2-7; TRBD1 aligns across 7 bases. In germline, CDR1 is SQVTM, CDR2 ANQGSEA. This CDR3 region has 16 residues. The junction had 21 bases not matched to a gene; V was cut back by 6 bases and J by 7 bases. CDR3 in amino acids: CSVLGGQRGQLGEQYF. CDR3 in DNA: TGCAGCGTCCTCGGAGGCCAGAGGGGGCAATTGGGGGAGCAGTACTTC.

The CDR3, as DNA: TGTGCCAGCAGCTACGGGACTTCCTACGAGCAGTACTTC. Translation gives CASSYGTSYEQYF. This sequence joins TRBV25-1 and TRBJ2-7; perhaps TRBD2 as D (6 bases). The CDR3 is 13 residues long. Looked up from germline, CDR1 is MGHDK and CDR2 is SYGVNS. V shed 6 bases and J shed 1 base, with 10 bases lying between them.

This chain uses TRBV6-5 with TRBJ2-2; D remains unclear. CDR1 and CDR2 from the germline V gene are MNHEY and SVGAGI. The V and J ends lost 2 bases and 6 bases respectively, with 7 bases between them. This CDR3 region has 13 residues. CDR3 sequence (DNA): TGTGCCAGCAGTTACCTTTCCCCCGGGGAGCTGTTTTTT. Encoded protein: CASSYLSPGELFF.

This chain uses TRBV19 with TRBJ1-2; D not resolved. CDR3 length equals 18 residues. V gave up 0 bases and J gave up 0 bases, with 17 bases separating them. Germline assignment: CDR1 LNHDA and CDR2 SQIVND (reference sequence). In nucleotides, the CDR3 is TGTGCCAGTAGTATAGATCTATGGACCGCGATCGCTAACTATGGCTACACCTTC. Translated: CASSIDLWTAIANYGYTF.

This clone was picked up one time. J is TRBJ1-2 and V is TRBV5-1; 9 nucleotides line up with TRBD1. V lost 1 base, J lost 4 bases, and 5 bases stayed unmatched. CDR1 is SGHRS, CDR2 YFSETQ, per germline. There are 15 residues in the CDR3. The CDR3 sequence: CASSLNPTGGYGYTF. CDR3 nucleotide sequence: TGCGCCAGCAGCTTGAACCCGACAGGGGGCTATGGCTACACCTTC.